A single T cell receptor beta chain is shown here with its context. Its antigen is undetermined. HTBI primers from iRepertoire and Arm-PCR of CDR3 regions yielded the TCR beta libraries. MiXCR, applied by TCRdb to the multiplex PCR reads, yields one record per CDR3 protein. The sample lists about 420,000 distinct CDR3 sequences, approximately 16% occurring once. The sample originates from a study of regulatory T cells in long-lasting Graves disease. CDR1 and CDR2 (germline): SGHKS, YYEKEE (reference sequence). The CDR3 extends over 16 amino acids. The ends lost 3 bases at V and 8 bases at J; junction bases unmatched: 15. Noted time point: newly diagnosed GD, antithyroid drugs for less than 3 months. After RNA was extracted from PBMCs, the TCR library was made from it. Study conclusions and caveats: Persistent patients shared 2,741 public clonotypes among themselves. Newly diagnosed patients shared fewer, at nearly 1,000. When disease was persistent, TRBV28, TRBJ1-2 and TRBJ2-5 were the favored segments.

These sequences were also reported in another study, on T cells in Graves' hyperthyroidism and ophthalmopathy.

The sequence was obtained from a woman younger than 30 with Graves disease. The V call is TRBV5-5, the J call TRBJ1-2; 8 bases match TRBD1. The source material was peripheral blood mononuclear cells (PBMCs), sampled at new diagnosis, from a patient treated with antithyroid drugs. For the CDR3, the DNA is TGTGCCAGCAGCTACCTTTTCGCGACAGGGGAGGGAGGCTACACCTTC. It is translated as CASSYLFATGEGGYTF.